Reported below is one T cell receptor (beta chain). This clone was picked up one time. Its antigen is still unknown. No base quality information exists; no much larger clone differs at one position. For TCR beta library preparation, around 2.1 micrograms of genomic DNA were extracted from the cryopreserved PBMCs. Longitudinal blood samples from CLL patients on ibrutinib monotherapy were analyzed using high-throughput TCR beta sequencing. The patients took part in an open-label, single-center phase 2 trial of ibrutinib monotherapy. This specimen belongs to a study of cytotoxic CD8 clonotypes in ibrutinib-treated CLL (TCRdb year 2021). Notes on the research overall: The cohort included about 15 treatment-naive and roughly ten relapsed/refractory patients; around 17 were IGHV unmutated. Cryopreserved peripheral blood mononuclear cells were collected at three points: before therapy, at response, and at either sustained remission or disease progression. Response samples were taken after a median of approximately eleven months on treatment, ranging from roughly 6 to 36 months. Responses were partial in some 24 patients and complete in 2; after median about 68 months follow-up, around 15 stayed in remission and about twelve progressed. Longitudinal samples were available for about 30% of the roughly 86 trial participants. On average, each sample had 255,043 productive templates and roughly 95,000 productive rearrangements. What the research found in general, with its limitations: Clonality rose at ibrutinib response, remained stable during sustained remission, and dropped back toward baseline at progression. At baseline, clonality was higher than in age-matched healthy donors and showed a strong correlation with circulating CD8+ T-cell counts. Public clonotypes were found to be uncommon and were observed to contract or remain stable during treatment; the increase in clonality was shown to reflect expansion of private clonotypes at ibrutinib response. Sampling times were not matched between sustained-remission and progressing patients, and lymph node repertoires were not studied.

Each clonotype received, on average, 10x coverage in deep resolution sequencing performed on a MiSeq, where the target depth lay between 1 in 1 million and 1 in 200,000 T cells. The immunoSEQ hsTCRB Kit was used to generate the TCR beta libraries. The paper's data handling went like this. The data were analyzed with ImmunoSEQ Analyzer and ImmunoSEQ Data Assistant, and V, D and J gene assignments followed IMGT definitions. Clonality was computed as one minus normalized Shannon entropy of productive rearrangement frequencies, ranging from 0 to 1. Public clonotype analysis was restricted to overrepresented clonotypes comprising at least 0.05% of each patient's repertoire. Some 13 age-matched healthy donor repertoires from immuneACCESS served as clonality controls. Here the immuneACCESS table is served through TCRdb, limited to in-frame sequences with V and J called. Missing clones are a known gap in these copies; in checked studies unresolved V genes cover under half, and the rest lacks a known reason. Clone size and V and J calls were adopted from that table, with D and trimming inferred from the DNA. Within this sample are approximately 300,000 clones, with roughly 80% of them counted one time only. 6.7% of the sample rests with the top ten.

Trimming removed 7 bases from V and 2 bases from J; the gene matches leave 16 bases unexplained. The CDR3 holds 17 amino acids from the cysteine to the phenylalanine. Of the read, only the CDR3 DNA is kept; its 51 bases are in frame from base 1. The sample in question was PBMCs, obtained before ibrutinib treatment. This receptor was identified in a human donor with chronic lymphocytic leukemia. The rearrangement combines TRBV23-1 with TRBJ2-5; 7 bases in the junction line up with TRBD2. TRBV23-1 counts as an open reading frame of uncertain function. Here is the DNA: TGCGCCAGCAAAGTCAAACGGTCTAGCGGACTTCAAGAGACCCAGTACTTC. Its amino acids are CASKVKRSSGLQETQYF.